One sample yielded the 8 T cell receptor beta chains listed below, sequenced in a study of T cell repertoires in cytomegalovirus infection. MiXCR, applied by TCRdb to the reads, yields one record per CDR3 protein. The data show 95,000 to 120,000 distinct CDR3 sequences, with roughly 31% seen just once and less than 45% held by the top ten. No antigen is known for these receptors. The source material was CD8+ T cells from cultured PBMCs, sampled from culture after CMV antigen stimulation. These receptors came from a human donor in good health (CMV status not recorded). Some clones in this sample may be carry-over from other donors' samples.

This clonotype was recorded a few times. V usage is TRBV11-2 and J usage is TRBJ2-3; 7 nucleotides match TRBD2. The length of the CDR3 is 16 residues. In germline, CDR1 is SGHAT, CDR2 FQNNGV. The J segment lost 0 bases and the V segment lost 2 bases, leaving 5 bases of the junction unmatched. Here the CDR3 reads CASSLTGTTSTDTQYF. The DNA of the CDR3 is TGTGCCAGCAGCTTAACCGGGACTACTAGCACAGATACGCAGTATTTT.

As regards this clonotype: A junction boundary mismatches the germline segment, possibly from a read error. The chain combines TRBV4-2 with TRBJ1-5, with D hard to call. The CDR3 spans 15 residues. Germline CDR1 reads LGHNA; CDR2 reads YNFKEQ. Here the CDR3 reads CASNQEDGFNQPQHF. For the CDR3, the DNA is TGTGCCAGCAACCAAGAAGACGGCTTCAATCAGCCCCAGCATTTT.

This clonotype was found many times. The CDR3 spells CASSPRGYNEQFF. As DNA, the CDR3 is TGTGCCAGCAGCCCGAGGGGCTACAATGAGCAGTTCTTC. The J gene is TRBJ2-1, the V gene TRBV19; D tentatively fits TRBD1 or TRBD2 (5 bases each). Germline CDR1 reads LNHDA; CDR2 reads SQIVND (reference sequence). V gave up 9 bases and J gave up 3 bases, with 12 bases separating them. This CDR3 has 13 amino acids.

The genes are TRBV6-4 and TRBJ2-7; TRBD2 aligns across 13 bases. With 4 bases clipped from V and 0 bases from J, the junction kept 6 bases outside the gene matches. The CDR3 spans 17 residues. From germline, CDR1 is MRHNA and CDR2 SNTAGT. DNA of the CDR3: TGTGCCAGCAGTGGGGGGACTAGCGGGGAGATCTCCTACGAGCAGTACTTC. This translates into CASSGGTSGEISYEQYF.

As regards this clonotype: A much larger clone differs by one base, so this may be a read error. The chain joins TRBV7-8 to TRBJ1-1; 8 bases match TRBD1. This CDR3 is 14 amino acids long. The V gene's germline CDR1 is SGHVS and CDR2 FQNEAQ. In DNA form, the CDR3 reads TGTGGCAGCAGCTTAACACAGGGGGGCACTGAAGCTTTCTTT. Protein product: CGSSLTQGGTEAFF.

The chain couples TRBV7-9 to TRBJ1-1; D gene ambiguous. Germline values: CDR1 SEHNR, CDR2 FQNEAQ (reference sequence). With 4 bases removed from V and 6 bases from J, the gap between germline ends came to 9 bases. This CDR3 spans 12 amino acids. For the CDR3, the DNA is TGTGCCAGCAGCTCCAGGACGGCTGAAGCTTTCTTT. Its protein is CASSSRTAEAFF.

Only one count was recorded for this clonotype. The J gene is TRBJ1-1, the V gene TRBV29-1; the D is unclear. The CDR3 is 13 amino acids. The V end was cut by 3 bases, the J end by 1 base, with 9 bases between. In germline, CDR1 is SQVTM, CDR2 ANQGSEA. The CDR3 nucleotides are TGCAGCGTTGAGGGGAACAAGAACACTGAAGCTTTCTTT. Translating it yields CSVEGNKNTEAFF.

The DNA of the CDR3 is TGCGCCAGCAGGGCCGGGGCGGATAATTCACCCCTCCACTTT. Translated: CASRAGADNSPLHF. V usage is TRBV4-1 and J usage is TRBJ1-6, with D possibly matching TRBD1 (5 bases). This CDR3 spans 14 amino acids. Germline lookup yields CDR1 MGHRA and CDR2 YSYEKL. Deletions cut 6 bases from V and 5 bases from J, with 11 bases between.